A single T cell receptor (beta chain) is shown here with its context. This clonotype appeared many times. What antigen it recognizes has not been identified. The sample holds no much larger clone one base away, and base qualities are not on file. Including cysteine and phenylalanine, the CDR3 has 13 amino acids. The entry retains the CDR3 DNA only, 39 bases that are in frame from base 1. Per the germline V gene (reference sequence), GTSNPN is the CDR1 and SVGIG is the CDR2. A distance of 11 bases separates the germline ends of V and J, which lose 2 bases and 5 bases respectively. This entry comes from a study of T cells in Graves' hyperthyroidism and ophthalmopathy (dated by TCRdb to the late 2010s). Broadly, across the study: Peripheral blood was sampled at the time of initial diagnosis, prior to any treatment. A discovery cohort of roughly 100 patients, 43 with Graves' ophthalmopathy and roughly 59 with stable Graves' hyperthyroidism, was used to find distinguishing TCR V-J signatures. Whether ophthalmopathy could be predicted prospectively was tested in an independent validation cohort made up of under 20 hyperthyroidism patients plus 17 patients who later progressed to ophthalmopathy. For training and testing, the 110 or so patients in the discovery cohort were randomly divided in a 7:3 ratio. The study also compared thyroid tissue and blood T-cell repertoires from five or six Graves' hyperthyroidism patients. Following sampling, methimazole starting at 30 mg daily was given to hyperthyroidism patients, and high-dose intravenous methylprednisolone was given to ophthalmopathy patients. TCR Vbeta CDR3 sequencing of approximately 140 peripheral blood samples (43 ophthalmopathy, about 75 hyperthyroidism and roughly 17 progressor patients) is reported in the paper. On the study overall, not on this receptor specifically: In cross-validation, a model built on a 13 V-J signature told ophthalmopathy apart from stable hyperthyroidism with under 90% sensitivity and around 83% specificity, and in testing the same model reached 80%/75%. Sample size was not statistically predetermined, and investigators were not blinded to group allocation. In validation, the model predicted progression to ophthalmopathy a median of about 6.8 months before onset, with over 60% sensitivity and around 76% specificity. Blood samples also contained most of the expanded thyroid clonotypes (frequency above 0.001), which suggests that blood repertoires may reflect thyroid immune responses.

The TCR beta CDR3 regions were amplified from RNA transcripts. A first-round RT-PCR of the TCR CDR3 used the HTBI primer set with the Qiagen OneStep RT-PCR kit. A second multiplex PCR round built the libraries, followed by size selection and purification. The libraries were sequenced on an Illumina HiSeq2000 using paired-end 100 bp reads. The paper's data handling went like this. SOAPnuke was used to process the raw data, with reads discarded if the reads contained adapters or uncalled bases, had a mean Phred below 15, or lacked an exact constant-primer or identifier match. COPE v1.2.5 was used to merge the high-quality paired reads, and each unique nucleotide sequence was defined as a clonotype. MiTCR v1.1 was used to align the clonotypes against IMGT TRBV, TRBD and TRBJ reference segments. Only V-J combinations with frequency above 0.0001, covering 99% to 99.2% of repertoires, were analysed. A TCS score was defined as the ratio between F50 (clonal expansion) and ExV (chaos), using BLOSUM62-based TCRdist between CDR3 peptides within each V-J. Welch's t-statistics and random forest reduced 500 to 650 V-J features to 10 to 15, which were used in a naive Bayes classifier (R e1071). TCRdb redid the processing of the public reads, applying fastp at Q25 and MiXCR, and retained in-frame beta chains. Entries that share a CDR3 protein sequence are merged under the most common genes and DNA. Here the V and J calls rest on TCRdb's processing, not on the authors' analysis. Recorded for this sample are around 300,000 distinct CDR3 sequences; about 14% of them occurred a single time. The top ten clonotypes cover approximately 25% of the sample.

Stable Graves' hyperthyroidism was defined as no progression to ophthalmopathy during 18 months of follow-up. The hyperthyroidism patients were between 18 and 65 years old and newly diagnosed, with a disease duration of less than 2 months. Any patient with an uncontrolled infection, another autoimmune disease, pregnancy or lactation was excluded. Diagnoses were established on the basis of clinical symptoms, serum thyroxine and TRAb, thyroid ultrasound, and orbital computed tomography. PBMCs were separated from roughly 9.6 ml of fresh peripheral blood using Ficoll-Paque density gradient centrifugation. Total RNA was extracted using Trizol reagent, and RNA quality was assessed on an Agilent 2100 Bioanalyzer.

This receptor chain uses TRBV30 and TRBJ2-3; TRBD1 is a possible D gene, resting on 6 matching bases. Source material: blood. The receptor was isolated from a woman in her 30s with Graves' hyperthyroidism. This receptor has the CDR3 CAWSLGGIDTQYF. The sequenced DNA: TGTGCCTGGAGTTTAGGGGGAATAGATACGCAGTATTTT.